This T cell receptor beta chain was sequenced for a study of identical twins. Broader study findings: Fewer insertions marked abundant cord blood beta clonotypes; young adult naive trended weakly, memory not at all.

The V gene end was trimmed by 3 bases and the J gene end by 1 base; junction bases not matched to a gene: 9. The CDR3 spans 18 residues. CDR1 is SGHAT, CDR2 FQDESV, per germline (reference sequence). This clonotype has a handful of counts. Its target is not known. Addition of a universal primer site occurred through template switching, and cDNA carried unique molecular identifiers. TCRdb independently ran MiXCR on the 5' RACE reads; one entry per CDR3 protein. The repertoire includes hundreds of thousands of distinct CDR3 sequences, 15% to 20% of them detected once, and around 13% sits in the top ten. These same records also appear under a second study, on T cells expressing NK-cell markers. That publication notes: In a few donors, dominant clonotypes made up about 25-65% of CD3+CD56-NKG2C+ cells.

This clonotype was sampled from a woman aged 18-29 years in good health. This chain links TRBV11-1 with TRBJ2-6; 7 bases map to TRBD1. Sequenced sample: PBMCs. The CDR3 nucleotides are TGTGCCAGCAGCTTTACAGGGGCATATCAATCTGGGGCCAACGTCCTGACTTTC. Residues: CASSFTGAYQSGANVLTF.